This T cell receptor (beta chain) was captured by sequencing in a study of control samples from healthy donors and cancer patients. TCRdb keeps only in-frame clones here, not all; method: immunoSEQ multiplex PCR. This sample has 90,000 to 100,000 clones, with around three quarters found just once. The receptor was isolated from a woman aged 25-40 years in good health. What was sequenced was blood.

The CDR3 sequence is CAWRSRGTDTQYF. DNA of the CDR3: TGTGCCTGGAGATCTCGCGGGACAGATACGCAGTATTTT. This chain connects TRBV30 to TRBJ2-3; TRBD2 is a possible D gene (5 bases). V dropped 3 bases and J dropped 3 bases, with 10 bases sitting between them. Germline assignment: CDR1 GTSNPN and CDR2 SVGIG (reference sequence). The CDR3 runs to 13 residues.